A selection of T cell receptor beta chains follows, all from one sample in a study of beta chain features in type 1 diabetes. Using immunoSEQ multiplex PCR, the repertoire was profiled, and TCRdb retains in-frame clones only, with some absent. The sample has a few hundred thousand clones, approximately 15% seen once. Sequenced sample: naive CD4+ T cells from blood. The origin of the receptors is a man aged 25 to 40 in good health. The CDR3 runs from the conserved cysteine through the conserved F or W. D genes are given only for firm matches. For some rows the clone size is stated as once, few or many, or as a class when expanded; others skip it.

size,V,D,J,CDR3,DNA
NA,TRBV7-8,TRBD2,TRBJ2-1,CASSISGGPNPQQFF,TGTGCCAGCAGCATTAGCGGGGGGCCCAACCCTCAGCAGTTCTTC
few,TRBV4-3,NA,TRBJ2-1,CASSQGGGPYNEQFF,TGCGCCAGCAGCCAAGGAGGGGGTCCGTACAATGAGCAGTTCTTC
few,TRBV9,NA,TRBJ1-1,CASSSGRPNTEAFF,TGTGCCAGCAGCTCGGGACGGCCGAACACTGAAGCTTTCTTT
NA,TRBV2,TRBD1,TRBJ2-4,CASSPEGAAKNIQYF,TGTGCCAGCAGTCCAGAGGGGGCGGCCAAAAACATTCAGTACTTC
NA,TRBV6-1,TRBD2,TRBJ2-7,CASSARRLAGGLYEQYF,TGTGCCAGCAGTGCACGCCGGCTAGCGGGGGGACTATACGAGCAGTACTTC
NA,TRBV25-1,NA,TRBJ2-3,CASSEGGSTDTQYF,TGTGCCAGCAGTGAGGGGGGATCCACAGATACGCAGTATTTT
NA,TRBV10-3,NA,TRBJ2-7,CAISSLGSGGGGEQYF,TGTGCCATCAGTTCTCTGGGCTCCGGAGGGGGCGGCGAGCAGTACTTC
few,TRBV7-8,NA,TRBJ2-5,CASSSRETQYF,TGTGCCAGCAGCTCCAGGGAGACCCAGTACTTC
few,TRBV23-1,TRBD1,TRBJ2-1,CASSQSLHRGRTPYNEQFF,TGCGCCAGCAGTCAATCTCTGCACAGGGGGCGAACTCCCTACAATGAGCAGTTCTTC
NA,TRBV5-4,NA,TRBJ2-1,CASSSTAPRHNEQFF,TGTGCCAGCAGCTCGACTGCCCCGCGCCACAATGAGCAGTTCTTC
NA,TRBV14,NA,TRBJ1-1,CASSQVPARTEAFF,TGTGCCAGCAGCCAAGTTCCCGCTCGGACTGAAGCTTTCTTT
NA,TRBV20-1,NA,TRBJ2-3,CSATGRDTQYF,TGCAGTGCTACCGGGCGAGATACGCAGTATTTT
few,TRBV2,NA,TRBJ1-4,CASSDSGRNEKLFF,TGTGCCAGCAGTGACAGTGGCCGTAATGAAAAACTGTTTTTT
few,TRBV18,NA,TRBJ2-1,CASSPDRGNEQFF,TGTGCCAGCTCACCCGACCGGGGGAATGAGCAGTTCTTC
NA,TRBV15,NA,TRBJ1-3,CATSRDTGSGNTIYF,TGTGCCACCAGCAGAGATACGGGGTCTGGAAACACCATATATTTT
few,TRBV5-1,NA,TRBJ1-1,CASSLADTEAFF,TGCGCCAGCAGCTTGGCGGACACTGAAGCTTTCTTT
NA,TRBV6-6,TRBD1,TRBJ2-7,CASSYSMGQGIYEQYF,TGTGCCAGCAGTTACTCGATGGGACAGGGGATCTACGAGCAGTACTTC
NA,TRBV11-2,TRBD1,TRBJ2-7,CASRPGTGIPYEQYF,TGTGCCAGCAGACCTGGGACAGGGATCCCCTACGAGCAGTACTTC
NA,TRBV4-1,NA,TRBJ2-7,CASSQPGSRGEQYF,TGCGCCAGCAGCCAACCCGGAAGCCGCGGGGAGCAGTATTTC
NA,TRBV7-9,NA,TRBJ1-1,CASTQSSVFTEAFF,TGTGCCAGCACCCAATCTAGCGTTTTCACTGAAGCTTTCTTT
NA,TRBV4-3,NA,TRBJ2-1,CASSQEGGEQFF,TGCGCCAGCAGCCAAGAAGGCGGGGAGCAGTTCTTC
few,TRBV5-4,NA,TRBJ1-2,CASSFRTTKGYTF,TGTGCCAGCAGCTTCAGGACGACGAAAGGCTACACCTTC
few,TRBV11-2,NA,TRBJ1-6,CASSGNGRTNSPLHF,TGTGCCAGCAGCGGAAACGGCCGGACGAATTCACCCCTCCACTTT
NA,TRBV7-7,NA,TRBJ2-3,CASSLIPRDTQYF,TGTGCCAGCAGCTTAATTCCTCGGGATACGCAGTATTTT
NA,TRBV13,TRBD2,TRBJ2-5,CASSLGGTSSRQETQYF,TGTGCCAGCAGCTTAGGAGGGACTAGCAGCCGACAAGAGACCCAGTACTTC
NA,TRBV7-2,NA,TRBJ1-5,CASRPGVNQPQHF,TGTGCCAGCAGACCCGGGGTCAATCAGCCCCAGCATTTT
NA,TRBV7-9,NA,TRBJ2-1,CASSSPAREQFF,TGTGCCAGCAGCTCCCCTGCCCGTGAGCAGTTCTTC
few,TRBV20-1,NA,TRBJ2-5,CSANDRETQYF,TGCAGTGCAAACGACAGAGAGACCCAGTACTTC
few,TRBV20-1,NA,TRBJ1-1,CSAVMNTEAFF,TGCAGTGCCGTAATGAACACTGAAGCTTTCTTT
many,TRBV7-2,NA,TRBJ2-5,CASSPRLTRLNQETQYF,TGTGCCAGCAGCCCGAGGTTGACTAGATTGAACCAAGAGACCCAGTACTTC
NA,TRBV5-1,NA,TRBJ1-2,CASSSTDYGYTF,TGCGCCAGCAGCTCTACGGATTACGGCTACACCTTC
NA,TRBV5-6,NA,TRBJ2-1,CASRLALRVRSYNEQFF,TGTGCCAGCAGGCTAGCGCTTCGGGTCCGTTCCTACAATGAGCAGTTCTTC
few,TRBV11-2,TRBD1,TRBJ2-7,CASSRDTHMGQVYEQYF,TGTGCCAGCAGCCGAGATACTCATATGGGACAGGTCTACGAGCAGTACTTC
NA,TRBV30,NA,TRBJ1-1,CAWSAIGNTEAFF,TGTGCCTGGAGCGCCATAGGGAACACTGAAGCTTTCTTT
once,TRBV9,TRBD2,TRBJ2-2,CASSPSGRTPSGELFF,TGTGCCAGCAGCCCTAGCGGTCGTACTCCCTCAGGGGAGCTGTTTTTT